The T cell receptor (beta chain) described here comes from a study of identical twins. The CDR3 is 14 amino acids. Germline CDR1 reads DFQATT; CDR2 reads SNEGSKA (reference sequence). With V trimmed by 3 bases and J by 3 bases, 5 bases remained unmatched. Study findings and constraints: A cross-sectional statistical analysis, not follow-up of the same donors, supported the conclusions. Twin pairs' shared out-of-frame alpha sequences were enriched in low generation probability. Diverse VJ usage suggested most zero-insertion clonotypes were not invariant T cells.

Template switching introduced a universal primer site, and the cDNA bore unique molecular identifiers. TCRdb itself ran the 5' RACE reads through MiXCR, one entry per CDR3 protein. The sample holds hundreds of thousands of distinct CDR3 sequences, less than 9% seen once. About this clonotype itself: Antigen unknown.

These same records also appear under a second study, on yellow fever vaccine responses in identical twins.

The V gene is TRBV20-1, the J gene TRBJ1-3; TRBD1 aligns across 7 bases. The source is a young woman in good health. The sample was PBMCs. CDR3 bases: TGCAGTGCTAGCGACAGGGAGAGTGGAAACACCATATATTTT. This translates into CSASDRESGNTIYF.